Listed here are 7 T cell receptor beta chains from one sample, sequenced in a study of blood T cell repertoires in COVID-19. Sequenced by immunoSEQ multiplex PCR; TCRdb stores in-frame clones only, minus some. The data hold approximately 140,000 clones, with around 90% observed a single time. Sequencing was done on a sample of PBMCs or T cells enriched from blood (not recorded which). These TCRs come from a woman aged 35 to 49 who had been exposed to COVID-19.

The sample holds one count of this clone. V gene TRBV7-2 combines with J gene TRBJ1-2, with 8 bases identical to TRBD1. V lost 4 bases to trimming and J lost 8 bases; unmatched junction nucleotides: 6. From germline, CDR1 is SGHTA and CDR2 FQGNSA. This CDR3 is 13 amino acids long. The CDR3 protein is CASSSGQGGGYTF. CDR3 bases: TGTGCCAGCAGCTCCGGACAGGGAGGAGGCTACACCTTC.

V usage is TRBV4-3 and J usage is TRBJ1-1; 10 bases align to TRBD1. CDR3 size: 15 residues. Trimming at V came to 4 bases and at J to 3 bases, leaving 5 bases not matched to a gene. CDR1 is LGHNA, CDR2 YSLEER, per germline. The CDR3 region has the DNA TGCGCCAGCAGCCTTGAAGGACAGGGGGACACTGAAGCTTTCTTT. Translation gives CASSLEGQGDTEAFF.

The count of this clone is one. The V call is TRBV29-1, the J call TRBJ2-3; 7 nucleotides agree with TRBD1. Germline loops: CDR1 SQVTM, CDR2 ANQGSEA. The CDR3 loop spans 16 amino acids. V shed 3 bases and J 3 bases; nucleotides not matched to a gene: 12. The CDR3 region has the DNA TGCAGCGTTGAGGCACCACAGGGGATCTTGACAGATACGCAGTATTTT. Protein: CSVEAPQGILTDTQYF.

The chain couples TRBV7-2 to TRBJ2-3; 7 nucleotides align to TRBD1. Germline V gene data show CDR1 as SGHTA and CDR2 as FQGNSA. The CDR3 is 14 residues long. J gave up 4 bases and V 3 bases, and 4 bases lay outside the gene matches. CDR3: CASSLRQGADTQYF. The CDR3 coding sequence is TGTGCCAGCAGCTTGAGGCAGGGGGCAGATACGCAGTATTTT.

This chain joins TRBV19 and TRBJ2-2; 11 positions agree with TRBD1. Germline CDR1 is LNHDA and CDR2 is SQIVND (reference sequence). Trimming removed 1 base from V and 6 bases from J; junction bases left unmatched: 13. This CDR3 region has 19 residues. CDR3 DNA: TGTGCCAGTAGTATAGGTAGAAGGACAGGGGGCGCCAGGTCCGGGGAGCTGTTTTTT. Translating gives CASSIGRRTGGARSGELFF.

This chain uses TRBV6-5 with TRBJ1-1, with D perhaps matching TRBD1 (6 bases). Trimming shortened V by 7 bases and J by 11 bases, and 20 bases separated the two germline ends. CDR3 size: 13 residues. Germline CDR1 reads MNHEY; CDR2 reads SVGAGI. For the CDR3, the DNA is TGTGCCAGCAAGAATAACAGGGCCGATCGGGCTTTCTTT. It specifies CASKNNRADRAFF.

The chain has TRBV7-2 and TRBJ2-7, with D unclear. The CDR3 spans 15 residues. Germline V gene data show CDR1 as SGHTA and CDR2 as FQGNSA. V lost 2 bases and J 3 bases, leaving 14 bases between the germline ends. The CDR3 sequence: CASSLLTTESYEQYF. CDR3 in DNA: TGTGCCAGCAGCTTACTGACAACTGAGAGCTACGAGCAGTACTTC.